This entry lists 7 T cell receptor beta chains sequenced from one sample in a study of cytomegalovirus exposure and HLA in healthy donors. Primers included in the PCR were 60 Vbeta and 13 Jbeta primers. Assay used: immunoSEQ multiplex PCR; TCRdb lists only in-frame clones, some missing. The sample consists of approximately 100,000 clones, under 85% of them appearing once. Material for sequencing was PBMCs. These receptor sequences come from a woman between 45 and 65 years old in good health and CMV-seropositive.

V gene TRBV6-1 combines with J gene TRBJ2-2; 14 bases fit TRBD2. Germline loops: CDR1 MNHNS, CDR2 SASEGT. V was pared by 2 bases and J by 7 bases, with 18 bases of the junction left unmatched. The CDR3 length is 21 residues. CDR3 nucleotide sequence: TGTGCCAGCAGTGAATTCCCCGGAGGCAGGGGACTAGCGGGGGCCAACGGGGAGCTGTTTTTT. Protein: CASSEFPGGRGLAGANGELFF.

The rearrangement links TRBV27 to TRBJ2-2; 9 nucleotides agree with TRBD2. Losses at the gene ends were 3 bases for V and 4 bases for J; bases not matched to a gene: 3. CDR3 length: 15 amino acids. The germline gives CDR1 MNHEY, CDR2 SMNVEV (reference sequence). The CDR3 DNA reads TGTGCCAGCAGTTTTGCTAGCGGGGCCACCGGGGAGCTGTTTTTT. Protein: CASSFASGATGELFF.

The chain joins TRBV5-4 to TRBJ2-7, with D maybe TRBD1 (6 bases). The V gene's germline CDR1 is SGHNT and CDR2 YYREEE (reference sequence). Trimming took 2 bases from V and 4 from J, leaving 10 bases between them. This CDR3 has 13 residues. The CDR3 loop reads CASSFRDTYEQYF. CDR3 nucleotide sequence: TGTGCCAGCAGCTTCCGGGACACTTACGAGCAGTACTTC.

The genes are TRBV29-1 and TRBJ2-5; D gene unclear. Germline values: CDR1 SQVTM, CDR2 ANQGSEA. CDR3 length equals 14 residues. Trimming stripped 0 bases from V and 0 bases from J, with 8 bases between. For the CDR3, the DNA is TGCAGCGTTGAAGACAGGTTGTACCAAGAGACCCAGTACTTC. This sequence encodes CSVEDRLYQETQYF. Drawing the rest from reference TRBV29-1 and TRBJ2-5, the complete variable domain is SAVISQKPSRDICQRGTSLTIQCQVDSQVTMMFWYRQQPGQSLTLIATANQGSEATYESGFVIDKFPISRPNLTFSTLTVSNMSPEDSSIYLCSVEDRLYQETQYFGPGTRLLVL.

This rearrangement joins TRBV7-9 to TRBJ2-2; 14 nucleotides line up with TRBD2. From germline, CDR1 is SEHNR and CDR2 FQNEAQ (reference sequence). J lost 6 bases, V lost 2 bases, and 11 bases had no gene match. This CDR3 is 19 amino acids long. CDR3 protein: CASSLRRLAGGPQAGELFF. CDR3 in DNA: TGTGCCAGCAGCTTACGCCGACTAGCGGGGGGGCCCCAGGCCGGGGAGCTGTTTTTT.

This clone turned up a few times. The chain carries TRBV2 and TRBJ2-7, with 12 positions matching TRBD1. The germline V gene encodes CDR1 SNHLY and CDR2 FYNNEI. The V gene end was trimmed by 4 bases and the J gene end by 5 bases; junction bases not matched to a gene: 6. This CDR3 is 15 amino acids long. CDR3 in amino acids: CASSGGQGAIHEQYF. The CDR3 nucleotides are TGTGCCAGCAGTGGGGGACAGGGGGCGATCCACGAGCAGTACTTC.

This sequence joins TRBV6-1 and TRBJ1-1; 8 nucleotides align to TRBD1. The CDR3 runs to 13 residues. After removal of 10 bases from V and 5 bases from J, the junction contained 9 bases not matched to a gene. Germline V gives CDR1 MNHNS, CDR2 SASEGT. The CDR3 sequence: CATSTGERTEAFF. CDR3 sequence (DNA): TGTGCCACCTCGACAGGGGAAAGGACTGAAGCTTTCTTT.